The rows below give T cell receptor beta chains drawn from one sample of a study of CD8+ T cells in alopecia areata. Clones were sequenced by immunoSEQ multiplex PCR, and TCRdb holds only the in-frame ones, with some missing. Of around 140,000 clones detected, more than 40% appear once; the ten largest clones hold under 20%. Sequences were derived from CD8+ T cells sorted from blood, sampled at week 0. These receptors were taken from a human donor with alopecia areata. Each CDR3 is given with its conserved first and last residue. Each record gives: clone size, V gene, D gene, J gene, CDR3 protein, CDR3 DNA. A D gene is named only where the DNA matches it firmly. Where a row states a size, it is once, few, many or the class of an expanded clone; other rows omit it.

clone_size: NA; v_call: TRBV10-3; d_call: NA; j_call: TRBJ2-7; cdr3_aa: CAIRDGTTYEQYF; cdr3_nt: TGTGCCATCAGGGACGGAACAACCTACGAGCAGTACTTC
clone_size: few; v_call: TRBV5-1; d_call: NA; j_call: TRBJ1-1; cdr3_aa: CASSLNRQNTEAFF; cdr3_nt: TGCGCCAGCAGCTTGAATCGACAGAACACTGAAGCTTTCTTT
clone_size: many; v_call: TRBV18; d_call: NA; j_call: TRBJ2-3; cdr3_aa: CASSGYRIRETDTQYF; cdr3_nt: TGTGCCAGCTCCGGGTACCGAATCAGGGAAACAGATACGCAGTATTTT
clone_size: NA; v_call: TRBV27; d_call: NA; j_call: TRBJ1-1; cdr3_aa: CASSLSVDPNTEAFF; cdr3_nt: TGTGCCAGCAGTTTATCGGTAGACCCGAACACTGAAGCTTTCTTT
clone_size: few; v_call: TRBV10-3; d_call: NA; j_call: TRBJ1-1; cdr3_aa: CAISESGGVNTEAFF; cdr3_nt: TGTGCCATCAGTGAGTCGGGCGGGGTGAACACTGAAGCTTTCTTT
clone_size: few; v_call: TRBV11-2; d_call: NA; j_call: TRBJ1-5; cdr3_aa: CASSLEPGASNQPQHF; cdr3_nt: TGTGCCAGCAGCTTAGAACCGGGGGCCAGCAATCAGCCCCAGCATTTT
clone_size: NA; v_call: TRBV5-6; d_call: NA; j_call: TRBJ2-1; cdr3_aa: CASSLAAVEQFF; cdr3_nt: TGTGCCAGCAGCTTGGCCGCGGTCGAGCAGTTCTTC
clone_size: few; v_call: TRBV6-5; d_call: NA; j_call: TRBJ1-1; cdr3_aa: CASSYSNTEAFF; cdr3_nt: TGTGCCAGCAGTTACTCGAACACTGAAGCTTTCTTT
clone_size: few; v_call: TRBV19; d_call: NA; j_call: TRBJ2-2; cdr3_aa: CASRYNANTGELFF; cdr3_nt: TGTGCCAGTAGATACAACGCGAACACCGGGGAGCTGTTTTTT
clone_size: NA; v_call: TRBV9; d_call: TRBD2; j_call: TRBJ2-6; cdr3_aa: CASSVAMGGNSSGANVLTF; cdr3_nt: TGTGCCAGCAGCGTAGCCATGGGAGGGAACAGCTCTGGGGCCAACGTCCTGACTTTC
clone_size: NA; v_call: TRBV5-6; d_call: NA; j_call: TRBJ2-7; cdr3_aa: CASSHSSYEQYF; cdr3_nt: TGTGCCAGCAGCCACTCATCCTACGAGCAGTACTTC
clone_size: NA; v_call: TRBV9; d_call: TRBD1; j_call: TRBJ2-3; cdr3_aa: CASSDWGTDTDTQYF; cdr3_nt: TGTGCCAGCAGCGACTGGGGGACAGACACAGATACGCAGTATTTT
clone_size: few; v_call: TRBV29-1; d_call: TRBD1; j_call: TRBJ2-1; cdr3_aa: CSFEAGGNEQFF; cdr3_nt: TGCAGCTTTGAGGCAGGGGGCAATGAGCAGTTCTTC
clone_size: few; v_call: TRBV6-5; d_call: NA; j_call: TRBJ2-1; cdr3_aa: CASSYFQVGDEQFF; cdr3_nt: TGTGCCAGCAGTTACTTCCAGGTGGGCGATGAGCAGTTCTTC
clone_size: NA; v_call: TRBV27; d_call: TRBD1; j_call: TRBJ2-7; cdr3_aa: CASRNLRGYPYEQYF; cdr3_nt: TGTGCCAGCAGAAACCTCAGGGGGTATCCCTACGAGCAGTACTTC
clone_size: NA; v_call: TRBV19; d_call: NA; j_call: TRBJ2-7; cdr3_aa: CASSTPGESYEQYF; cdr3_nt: TGTGCCAGTAGTACCCCGGGGGAGTCCTACGAGCAGTACTTC
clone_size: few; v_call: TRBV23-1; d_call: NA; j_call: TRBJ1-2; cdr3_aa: CAAGTDFNYGYTF; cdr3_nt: TGCGCAGCCGGGACCGACTTTAACTATGGCTACACCTTC
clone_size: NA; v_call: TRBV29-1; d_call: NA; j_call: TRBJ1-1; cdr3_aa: CSVEWRTEAFF; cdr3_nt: TGCAGCGTTGAATGGAGGACTGAAGCTTTCTTT
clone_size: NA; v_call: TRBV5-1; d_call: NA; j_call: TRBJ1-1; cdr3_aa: CASSLGPGLNTEAFF; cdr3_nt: TGCGCCAGCAGCTTGGGGCCGGGGCTGAACACTGAAGCTTTCTTT
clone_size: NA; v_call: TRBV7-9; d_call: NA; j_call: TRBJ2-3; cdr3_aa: CASTPGDTQYF; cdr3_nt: TGTGCCAGCACCCCCGGGGATACGCAGTATTTT
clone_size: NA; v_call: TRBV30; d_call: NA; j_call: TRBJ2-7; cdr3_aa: CAWSLSEQYF; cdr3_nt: TGTGCCTGGAGTCTCTCAGAGCAGTACTTC
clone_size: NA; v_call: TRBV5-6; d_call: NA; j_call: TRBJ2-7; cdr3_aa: CASSLSQEPYEQYF; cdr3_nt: TGTGCCAGCAGCTTATCGCAGGAGCCCTACGAGCAGTACTTC
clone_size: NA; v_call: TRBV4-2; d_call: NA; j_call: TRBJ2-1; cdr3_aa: CASSQGPRDEQFF; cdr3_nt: TGTGCCAGCAGCCAAGGGCCGAGGGATGAGCAGTTCTTC
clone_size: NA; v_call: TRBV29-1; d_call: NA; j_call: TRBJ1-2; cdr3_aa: CSVEDTGYPNYGYTF; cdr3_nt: TGCAGCGTTGAAGATACGGGCTACCCTAACTATGGCTACACCTTC
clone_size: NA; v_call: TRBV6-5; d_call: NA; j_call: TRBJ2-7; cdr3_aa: CASSYLGDFYEQYF; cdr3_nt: TGTGCCAGCAGTTACCTTGGGGATTTCTACGAGCAGTACTTC
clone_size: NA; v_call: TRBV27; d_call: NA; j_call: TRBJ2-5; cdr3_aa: CASSLSNREETQYF; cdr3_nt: TGTGCCAGCAGTTTATCGAACAGGGAAGAGACCCAGTACTTC
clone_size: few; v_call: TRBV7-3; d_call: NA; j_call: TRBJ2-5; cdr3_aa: CASSFLGGQETQYF; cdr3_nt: TGTGCCAGCAGCTTTCTAGGGGGCCAAGAGACCCAGTACTTC
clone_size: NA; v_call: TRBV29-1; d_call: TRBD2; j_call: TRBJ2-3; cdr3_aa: CSVLAGGSTDTQYF; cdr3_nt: TGCAGCGTTCTGGCGGGGGGGAGCACAGATACGCAGTATTTT
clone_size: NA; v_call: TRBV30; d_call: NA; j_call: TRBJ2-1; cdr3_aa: CAWSVVSPNEQFF; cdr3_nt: TGTGCCTGGAGTGTAGTATCCCCCAATGAGCAGTTCTTC
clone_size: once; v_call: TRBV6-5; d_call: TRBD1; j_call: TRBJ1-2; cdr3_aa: CASSKGQGIWGYTF; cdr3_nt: TGTGCCAGCAGCAAAGGACAGGGAATTTGGGGCTACACCTTC
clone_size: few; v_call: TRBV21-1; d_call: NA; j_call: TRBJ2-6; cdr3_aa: CASTAAALHLSGANVLTF; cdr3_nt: TGTGCCAGCACCGCAGCGGCACTACATCTCTCTGGGGCCAACGTCCTGACTTTC
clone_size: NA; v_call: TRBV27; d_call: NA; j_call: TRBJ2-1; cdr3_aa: CASSATGFEQFF; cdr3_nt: TGTGCCAGCAGTGCCACAGGATTTGAGCAGTTCTTC
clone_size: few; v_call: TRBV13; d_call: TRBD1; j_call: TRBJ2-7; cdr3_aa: CASSLRDSPYEQYF; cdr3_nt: TGTGCCAGCAGCCTCCGGGACAGCCCCTACGAGCAGTACTTC
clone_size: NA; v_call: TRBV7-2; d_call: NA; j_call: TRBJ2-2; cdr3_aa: CASSPLGGRGTGELFF; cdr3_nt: TGTGCCAGCAGCCCCTTGGGGGGAAGGGGCACCGGGGAGCTGTTTTTT
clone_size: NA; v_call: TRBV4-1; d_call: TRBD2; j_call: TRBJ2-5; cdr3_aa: CASSYRTSGGNQETQYF; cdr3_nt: TGCGCCAGCAGCTACAGGACTAGCGGGGGCAACCAAGAGACCCAGTACTTC
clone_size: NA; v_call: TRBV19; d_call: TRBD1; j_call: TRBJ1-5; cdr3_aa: CASSPGTAYSNQPQHF; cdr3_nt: TGTGCCAGTAGTCCTGGGACAGCATATAGCAATCAGCCCCAGCATTTT
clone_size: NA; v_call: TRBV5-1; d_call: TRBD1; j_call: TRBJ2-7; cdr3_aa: CASSSRGQASSYEQYF; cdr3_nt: TGCGCCAGCAGCTCTCGGGGACAGGCGAGCTCCTACGAGCAGTACTTC
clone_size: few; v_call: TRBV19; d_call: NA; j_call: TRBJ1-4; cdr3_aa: CASTSGALNEKLFF; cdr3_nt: NA
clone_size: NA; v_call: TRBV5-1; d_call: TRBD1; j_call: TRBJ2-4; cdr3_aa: CASSLDRGYIQYF; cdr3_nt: TGCGCCAGCAGCTTGGACAGGGGATACATTCAGTACTTC
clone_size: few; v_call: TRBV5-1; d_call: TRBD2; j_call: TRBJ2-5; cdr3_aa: CASSDRLAGAPGETQYF; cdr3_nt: TGCGCCAGCAGCGACCGACTAGCGGGGGCTCCGGGAGAGACCCAGTACTTC
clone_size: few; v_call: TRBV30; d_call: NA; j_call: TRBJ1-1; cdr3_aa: CAWSWGEGNTEAFF; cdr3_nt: TGTGCCTGGAGTTGGGGCGAGGGGAACACTGAAGCTTTCTTT
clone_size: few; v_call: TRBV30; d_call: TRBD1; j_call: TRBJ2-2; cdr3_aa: CAWGQGAGELFF; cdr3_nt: TGTGCCTGGGGACAGGGCGCCGGGGAGCTGTTTTTT
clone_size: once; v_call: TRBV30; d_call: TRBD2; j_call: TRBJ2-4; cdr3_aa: CACLGGDFAKNIQYF; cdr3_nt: TGTGCCTGCCTCGGGGGGGACTTCGCCAAAAACATTCAGTACTTC
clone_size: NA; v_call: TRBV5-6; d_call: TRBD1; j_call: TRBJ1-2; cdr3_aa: CASSFRQGGGYTF; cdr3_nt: TGTGCCAGCAGCTTCAGACAGGGTGGAGGCTACACCTTC
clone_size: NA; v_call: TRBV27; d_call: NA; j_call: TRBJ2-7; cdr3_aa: CASSLSMGEATYEQYF; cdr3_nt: TGTGCCAGCAGTTTATCGATGGGGGAGGCCACCTACGAGCAGTACTTC
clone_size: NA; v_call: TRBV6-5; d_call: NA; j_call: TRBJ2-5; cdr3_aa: CASSPLGERTQYF; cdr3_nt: TGTGCCAGCAGCCCCTTGGGTGAACGGACCCAGTACTTC
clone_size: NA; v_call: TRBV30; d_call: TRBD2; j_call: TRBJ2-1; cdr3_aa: CAWTRGGVYNEQFF; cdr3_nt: TGTGCCTGGACCCGCGGGGGGGTTTACAATGAGCAGTTCTTC
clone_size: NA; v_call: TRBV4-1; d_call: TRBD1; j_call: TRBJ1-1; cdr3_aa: CASSQGGQGIITEAFF; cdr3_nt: TGCGCCAGCAGCCAAGGAGGACAGGGGATTATCACTGAAGCTTTCTTT
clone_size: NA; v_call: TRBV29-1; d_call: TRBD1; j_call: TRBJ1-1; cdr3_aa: CSVKTPGQGNTEAFF; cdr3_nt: TGCAGCGTTAAAACTCCGGGACAGGGGAACACTGAAGCTTTCTTT
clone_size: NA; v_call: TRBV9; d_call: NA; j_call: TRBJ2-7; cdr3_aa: CASSGEPGGYEQYF; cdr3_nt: TGTGCCAGCAGCGGGGAACCCGGGGGATACGAGCAGTACTTC
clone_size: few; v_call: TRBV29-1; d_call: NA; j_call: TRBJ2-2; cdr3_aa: CSVAGVGELFF; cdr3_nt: TGCAGCGTTGCAGGGGTCGGGGAGCTGTTTTTT
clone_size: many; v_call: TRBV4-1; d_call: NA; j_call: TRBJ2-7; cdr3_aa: CASSQEGQLSYEQYF; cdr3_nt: TGCGCCAGCAGCCAAGAGGGACAACTCTCCTACGAGCAGTACTTC
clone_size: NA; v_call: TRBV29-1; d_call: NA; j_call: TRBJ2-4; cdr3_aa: CSVPGRLAKNIQYF; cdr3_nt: TGCAGCGTTCCAGGGAGGCTAGCCAAAAACATTCAGTACTTC
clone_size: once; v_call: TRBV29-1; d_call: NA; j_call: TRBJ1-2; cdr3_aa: CSVEDRTLYGYTF; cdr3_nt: TGCAGCGTTGAAGATCGAACACTTTATGGCTACACCTTC
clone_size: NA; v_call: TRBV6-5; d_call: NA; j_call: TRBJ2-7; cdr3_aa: CASSYSTGSRFYEQYF; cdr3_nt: TGTGCCAGCAGTTACTCGACGGGCTCTCGGTTCTACGAGCAGTACTTC
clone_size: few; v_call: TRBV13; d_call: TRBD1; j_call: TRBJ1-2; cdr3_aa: CASSLSGGIRDGYTF; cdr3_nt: TGTGCCAGCAGCCTCTCAGGGGGCATTAGGGATGGCTACACCTTC
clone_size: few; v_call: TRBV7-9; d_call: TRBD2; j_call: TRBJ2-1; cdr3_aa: CASSSTGEAGRHNEQFF; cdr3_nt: TGTGCCAGCAGCTCCACCGGGGAAGCGGGGCGACACAATGAGCAGTTCTTC
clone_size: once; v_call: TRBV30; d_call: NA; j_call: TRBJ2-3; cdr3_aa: CAWSAGAQGDTQYF; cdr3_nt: TGTGCCTGGAGTGCAGGGGCGCAGGGAGATACGCAGTATTTT
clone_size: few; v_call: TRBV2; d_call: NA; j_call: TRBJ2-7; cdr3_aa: CASSEGDPAPYEQYF; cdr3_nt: TGTGCCAGCAGTGAGGGGGACCCGGCCCCCTACGAGCAGTACTTC